This T cell receptor (beta chain) derives from a study of blood T cell repertoires in COVID-19. Study-wide context: T cells, B-cell-depleted T cells, or PBMCs supplied cDNA or gDNA.

The repertoire was sequenced with immunoSEQ multiplex PCR; TCRdb's copy has only in-frame clones and lacks some. The sample yields some 160,000 clones, 65% to 90% seen once. V gave up 8 bases and J gave up 0 bases, with 12 bases separating them. CDR1 is MNHEY, CDR2 SVGAGI, per germline. This CDR3 comprises 14 residues. The sequencing input was peripheral blood. The chain employs TRBV6-5 and TRBJ2-3; tentatively, D is TRBD1 (5 bases). The source of this sequence is a human donor in a cohort sampled during active COVID-19. The CDR3 DNA is TGTGCCAGCGGAAGGGGCACTAGCACAGATACGCAGTATTTT. Translation: CASGRGTSTDTQYF.